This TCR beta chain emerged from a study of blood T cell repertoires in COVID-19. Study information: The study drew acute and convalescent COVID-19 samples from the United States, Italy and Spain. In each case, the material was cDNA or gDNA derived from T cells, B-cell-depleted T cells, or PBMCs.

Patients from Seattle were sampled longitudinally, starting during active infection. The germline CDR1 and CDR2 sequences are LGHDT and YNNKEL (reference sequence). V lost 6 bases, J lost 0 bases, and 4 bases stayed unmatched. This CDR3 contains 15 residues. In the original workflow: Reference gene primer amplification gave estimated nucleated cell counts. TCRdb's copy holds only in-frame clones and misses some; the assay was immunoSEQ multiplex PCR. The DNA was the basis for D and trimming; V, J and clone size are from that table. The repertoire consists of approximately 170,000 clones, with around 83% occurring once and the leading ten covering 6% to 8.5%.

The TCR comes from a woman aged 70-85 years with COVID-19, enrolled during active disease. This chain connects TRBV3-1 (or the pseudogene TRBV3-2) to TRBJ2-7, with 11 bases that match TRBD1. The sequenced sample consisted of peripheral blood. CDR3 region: CASSEGTGGSYEQYF. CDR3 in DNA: TGTGCCAGCAGTGAGGGGACAGGGGGCTCCTACGAGCAGTACTTC.